Following are 13 T cell receptor beta chains from one sample sequenced in a study of response to subunit inactivated influenza vaccine. A single record per CDR3 protein comes from TCRdb applying MiXCR to the RT-PCR reads. This table holds 650,000 to 800,000 distinct CDR3 sequences, around 20% found once. This specimen was PBMCs from blood, taken around 5 days after vaccination. Source of these receptors: a man aged 50-59 years who received an inactivated influenza vaccine.

The V call is TRBV3-1, the J call TRBJ1-1; 9 positions agree with TRBD1. The trim removed 6 bases at V and 2 bases at J, leaving 7 bases unmatched. The CDR3 runs 15 residues. Germline CDR1 LGHDT, CDR2 YNNKEL (reference sequence). In nucleotides, the CDR3 is TGTGCCAGCAGACCTAACAGGGGGCCAAACACTGAAGCTTTCTTT. It translates to CASRPNRGPNTEAFF.

This clonotype was found a few times. The chain uses TRBV20-1 and TRBJ2-7; 10 bases align to TRBD2. This CDR3 region has 15 residues. In germline, CDR1 is DFQATT, CDR2 SNEGSKA (reference sequence). Losses at the gene ends were 3 bases for V and 3 bases for J; bases not matched to a gene: 8. CDR3 DNA: TGCAGTGCTAGGGATATAGCGGGGGGACTCTACGAGCAGTACTTC. Its protein is CSARDIAGGLYEQYF.

This clonotype came up many times. The J gene is TRBJ1-5, the V gene TRBV15; TRBD1 matches at 10 bases. The CDR3 spans 16 residues. J lost 4 bases, V lost 3 bases, and 6 bases had no gene match. CDR1 is LNHNV and CDR2 is YYDKDF in the germline V gene (reference sequence). CDR3 sequence reads: CATSRRDRGPNQPQHF. In DNA, the CDR3 is TGTGCCACCAGCAGGCGGGACAGGGGCCCTAATCAGCCCCAGCATTTT.

The rearrangement uses TRBV12-3 or TRBV12-4 and TRBJ2-3, with D uncertain. There are 15 residues in the CDR3. Deletions cut 3 bases from V and 6 bases from J, with 16 bases between. DNA for the CDR3: TGTGCCAGCAGTTTTAGGCACAAAGCGTCGGATACGCAGTATTTT. Its translation: CASSFRHKASDTQYF.

This clonotype was counted a few times. The chain has TRBV10-3 and TRBJ2-5; 9 nucleotides line up with TRBD2. This CDR3 region has 15 residues. The J segment lost 2 bases and the V segment lost 4 bases, leaving 5 bases of the junction unmatched. Germline assignment: CDR1 ENHRY and CDR2 SYGVKD. The CDR3 here is CAISARTSVQETQYF. As DNA, the CDR3 is TGTGCCATCAGTGCCAGGACTAGCGTACAAGAGACCCAGTACTTC.

The gene calls are TRBV24-1 and TRBJ2-1, with D unclear. The CDR3 consists of 11 residues. Trimming pared 10 bases from V and 10 bases from J, leaving 13 bases between. Germline V lookup: CDR1 KGHDR, CDR2 SFDVKD. CDR3 bases: TGTGCCACGGGAAGCCGTGGGGAGCAGTTCTTC. This codes for CATGSRGEQFF.

There are a few counts of this clonotype. The chain recombines TRBV15 with TRBJ2-5; TRBD1 aligns across 10 bases. Germline CDR1 reads LNHNV; CDR2 reads YYDKDF (reference sequence). The junction had 11 bases not matched to a gene; V was cut back by 3 bases and J by 4 bases. The CDR3 totals 17 residues. The CDR3 DNA reads TGTGCCACCAGCAGTACGGGACAGGGGTTATCGGGAGAGACCCAGTACTTC. Residues: CATSSTGQGLSGETQYF.

A few counts support this clonotype. The V and J genes are TRBV6-2 or TRBV6-3 and TRBJ1-6; 9 bases match TRBD1. The junction had 6 bases not matched to a gene; V was cut back by 0 bases and J by 9 bases. Germline V lookup: CDR1 MNHEY, CDR2 SVGEGT. The CDR3 runs to 16 residues. CDR3: CASSYSRDRATSPLHF. Here the CDR3 DNA reads TGTGCCAGCAGTTACTCAAGGGACAGGGCAACTTCACCCCTCCACTTT.

The chain links TRBV6-6 to TRBJ1-1; D is unresolved. The germline CDR1 and CDR2 sequences are MNHNY and SVGAGI (reference sequence). The CDR3 loop spans 10 amino acids. V lost 8 bases to trimming and J lost 5 bases, with 6 bases between them. CDR3 nucleotides: TGTGCCAGCGGGTTGACTGAAGCTTTCTTT. As protein: CASGLTEAFF.

In its sample, this clonotype was seen a few times. The rearrangement uses TRBV7-6 and TRBJ2-1; 9 bases match TRBD1. Germline values: CDR1 SGHVS, CDR2 FNYEAQ. V trimming: 5 bases; J trimming: 7 bases; junction bases outside the gene matches: 12. The CDR3 is made up of 16 amino acids. CDR3 amino acids: CASSQNPGQGYNEQFF. The CDR3 DNA sequence: TGTGCCAGCAGCCAAAACCCGGGACAGGGCTATAATGAGCAGTTCTTC.

This clonotype was counted between two and nine times. V is TRBV5-1 and J is TRBJ1-2; weak D call: TRBD1 (6 bases). This CDR3 is 14 amino acids long. Trimming shortened V by 1 base and J by 3 bases, and 10 bases separated the two germline ends. The germline V gene has CDR1 SGHRS and CDR2 YFSETQ. The CDR3 loop is CASSLYAGDYGYTF. Written as DNA, the CDR3 is TGCGCCAGCAGCTTGTACGCAGGGGACTATGGCTACACCTTC.

This clonotype was picked up a small number of times. The chain couples TRBV29-1 to TRBJ2-1; 11 nucleotides match TRBD2. With 5 bases clipped from V and 2 bases from J, the junction kept 5 bases outside the gene matches. This CDR3 is 15 amino acids long. Germline CDR1 reads SQVTM; CDR2 reads ANQGSEA. In nucleotides, the CDR3 is TGCAGCGTTCCCGGACTAGCGGGTACCTACAATGAGCAGTTCTTC. Encoded protein: CSVPGLAGTYNEQFF.

This clonotype was found a few times. This CDR3 reads CASSFPGGPSNEQFF. Here the CDR3 DNA reads TGTGCCAGCAGTTTTCCGGGGGGGCCGAGTAATGAGCAGTTCTTC. This sequence joins TRBV12-3 or TRBV12-4 and TRBJ2-1; 8 positions match TRBD2. Trimming removed 3 bases from V and 7 bases from J; junction bases left unmatched: 8. The CDR3 totals 15 residues.